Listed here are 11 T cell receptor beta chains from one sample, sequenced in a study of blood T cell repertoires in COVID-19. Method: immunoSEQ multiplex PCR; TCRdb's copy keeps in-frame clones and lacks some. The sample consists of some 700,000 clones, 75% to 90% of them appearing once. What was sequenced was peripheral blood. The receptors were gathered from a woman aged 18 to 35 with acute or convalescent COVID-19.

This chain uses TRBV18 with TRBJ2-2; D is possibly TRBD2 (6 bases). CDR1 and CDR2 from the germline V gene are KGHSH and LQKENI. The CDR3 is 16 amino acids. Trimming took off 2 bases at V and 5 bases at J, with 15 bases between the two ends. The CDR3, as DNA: TGTGCCAGCTCACCAGGCGGAATACGGGGGACCGGGGAGCTGTTTTTT. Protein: CASSPGGIRGTGELFF. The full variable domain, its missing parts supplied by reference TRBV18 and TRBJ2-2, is NAGVMQNPRHLVRRRGQEARLRCSPMKGHSHVYWYRQLPEEGLKFMVYLQKENIIDESGMPKERFSAEFPKEGPSILRIQQVVRGDSAAYFCASSPGGIRGTGELFFGEGSRLTVL.

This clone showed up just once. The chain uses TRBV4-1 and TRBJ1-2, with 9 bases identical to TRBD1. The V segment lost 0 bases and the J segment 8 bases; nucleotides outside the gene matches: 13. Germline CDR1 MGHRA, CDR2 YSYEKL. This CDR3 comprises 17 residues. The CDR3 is CASSQDVGQGLARGYTF. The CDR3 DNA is TGCGCCAGCAGCCAAGATGTCGGACAGGGGCTCGCTCGCGGCTACACCTTC.

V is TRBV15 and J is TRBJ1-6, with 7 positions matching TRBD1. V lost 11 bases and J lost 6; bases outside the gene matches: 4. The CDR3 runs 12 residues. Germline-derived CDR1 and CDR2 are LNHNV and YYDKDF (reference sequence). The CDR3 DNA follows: TGTGCCGCACGACAGGGTAATTCACCCCTCCACTTT. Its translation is CAARQGNSPLHF.

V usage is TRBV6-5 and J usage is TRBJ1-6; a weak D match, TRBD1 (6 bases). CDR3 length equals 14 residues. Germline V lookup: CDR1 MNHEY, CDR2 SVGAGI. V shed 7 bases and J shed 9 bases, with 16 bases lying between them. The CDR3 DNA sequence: TGTGCCAGCAAGGATCAGGGGATAGTTTCACCCCTCCACTTT. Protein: CASKDQGIVSPLHF.

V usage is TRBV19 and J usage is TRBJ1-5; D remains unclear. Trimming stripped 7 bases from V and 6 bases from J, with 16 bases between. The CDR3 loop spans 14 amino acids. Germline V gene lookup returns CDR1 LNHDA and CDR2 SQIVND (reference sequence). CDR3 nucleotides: TGTGCCAGTATCCCCCCTAAGGCGGGTCAGCCCCAGCATTTT. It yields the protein CASIPPKAGQPQHF.

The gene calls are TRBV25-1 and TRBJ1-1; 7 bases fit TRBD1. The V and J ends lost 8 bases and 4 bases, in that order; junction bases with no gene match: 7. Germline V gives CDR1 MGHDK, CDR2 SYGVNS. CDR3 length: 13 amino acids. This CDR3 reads CASSLNRGTEAFF. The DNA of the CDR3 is TGTGCCAGCTCTTTAAACAGGGGCACTGAAGCTTTCTTT. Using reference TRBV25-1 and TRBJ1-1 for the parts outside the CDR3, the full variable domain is EADIYQTPRYLVIGTGKKITLECSQTMGHDKMYWYQQDPGMELHLIHYSYGVNSTEKGDLSSESTVSRIRTEHFPLTLESARPSHTSQYLCASSLNRGTEAFFGQGTRLTVV.

This CDR3 is CASGLAGGPNEQFF. The CDR3 region has the DNA TGTGCTAGTGGTTTAGCGGGGGGGCCAAATGAGCAGTTCTTC. The chain joins TRBV12-5 to TRBJ2-1; 10 bases match TRBD2. The CDR3 is 14 residues long. The junction had 3 bases not matched to a gene; V was cut back by 3 bases and J by 7 bases. The germline V gene has CDR1 LGHNT and CDR2 FRNRAP. Based on the CDR3 plus reference TRBV12-5 and TRBJ2-1, the full variable domain is DARVTQTPRHKVTEMGQEVTMRCQPILGHNTVFWYRQTMMQGLELLAYFRNRAPLDDSGMPKDRFSAEMPDATLATLKIQPSEPRDSAVYFCASGLAGGPNEQFFGPGTRLTVL.

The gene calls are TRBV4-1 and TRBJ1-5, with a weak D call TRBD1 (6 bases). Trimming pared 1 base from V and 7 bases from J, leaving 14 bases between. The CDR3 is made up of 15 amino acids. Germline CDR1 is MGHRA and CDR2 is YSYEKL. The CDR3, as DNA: TGCGCCAGCAGCCAAGTTCAGGGGCGCGGGCAGCCCCAGCATTTT. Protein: CASSQVQGRGQPQHF.

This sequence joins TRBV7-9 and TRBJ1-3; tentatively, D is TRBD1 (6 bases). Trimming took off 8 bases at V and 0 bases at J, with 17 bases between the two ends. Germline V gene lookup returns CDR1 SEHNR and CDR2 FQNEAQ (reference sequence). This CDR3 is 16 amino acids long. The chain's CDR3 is CASEETGALSGNTIYF. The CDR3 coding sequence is TGTGCCAGCGAAGAGACAGGAGCCCTCTCTGGAAACACCATATATTTT.

In nucleotides, the CDR3 is TGCGCCAGCAGCTCGGCTTCCGGGGGTCGATTTTACGAGCAGTACTTC. It encodes CASSSASGGRFYEQYF. V gene TRBV5-1 combines with J gene TRBJ2-7; the D gene is possibly TRBD2 (6 bases). The CDR3 has 16 amino acids. V was clipped by 3 bases and J by 4 bases, with 20 bases between them. Germline loops: CDR1 SGHRS, CDR2 YFSETQ.

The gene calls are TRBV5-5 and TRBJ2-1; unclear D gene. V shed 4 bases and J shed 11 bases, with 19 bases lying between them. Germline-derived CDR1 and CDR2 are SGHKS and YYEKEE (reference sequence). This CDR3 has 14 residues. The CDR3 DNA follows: TGTGCCAGCAGCCCGAACACTAAACCTACCAAGCAGTTCTTC. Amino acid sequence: CASSPNTKPTKQFF.